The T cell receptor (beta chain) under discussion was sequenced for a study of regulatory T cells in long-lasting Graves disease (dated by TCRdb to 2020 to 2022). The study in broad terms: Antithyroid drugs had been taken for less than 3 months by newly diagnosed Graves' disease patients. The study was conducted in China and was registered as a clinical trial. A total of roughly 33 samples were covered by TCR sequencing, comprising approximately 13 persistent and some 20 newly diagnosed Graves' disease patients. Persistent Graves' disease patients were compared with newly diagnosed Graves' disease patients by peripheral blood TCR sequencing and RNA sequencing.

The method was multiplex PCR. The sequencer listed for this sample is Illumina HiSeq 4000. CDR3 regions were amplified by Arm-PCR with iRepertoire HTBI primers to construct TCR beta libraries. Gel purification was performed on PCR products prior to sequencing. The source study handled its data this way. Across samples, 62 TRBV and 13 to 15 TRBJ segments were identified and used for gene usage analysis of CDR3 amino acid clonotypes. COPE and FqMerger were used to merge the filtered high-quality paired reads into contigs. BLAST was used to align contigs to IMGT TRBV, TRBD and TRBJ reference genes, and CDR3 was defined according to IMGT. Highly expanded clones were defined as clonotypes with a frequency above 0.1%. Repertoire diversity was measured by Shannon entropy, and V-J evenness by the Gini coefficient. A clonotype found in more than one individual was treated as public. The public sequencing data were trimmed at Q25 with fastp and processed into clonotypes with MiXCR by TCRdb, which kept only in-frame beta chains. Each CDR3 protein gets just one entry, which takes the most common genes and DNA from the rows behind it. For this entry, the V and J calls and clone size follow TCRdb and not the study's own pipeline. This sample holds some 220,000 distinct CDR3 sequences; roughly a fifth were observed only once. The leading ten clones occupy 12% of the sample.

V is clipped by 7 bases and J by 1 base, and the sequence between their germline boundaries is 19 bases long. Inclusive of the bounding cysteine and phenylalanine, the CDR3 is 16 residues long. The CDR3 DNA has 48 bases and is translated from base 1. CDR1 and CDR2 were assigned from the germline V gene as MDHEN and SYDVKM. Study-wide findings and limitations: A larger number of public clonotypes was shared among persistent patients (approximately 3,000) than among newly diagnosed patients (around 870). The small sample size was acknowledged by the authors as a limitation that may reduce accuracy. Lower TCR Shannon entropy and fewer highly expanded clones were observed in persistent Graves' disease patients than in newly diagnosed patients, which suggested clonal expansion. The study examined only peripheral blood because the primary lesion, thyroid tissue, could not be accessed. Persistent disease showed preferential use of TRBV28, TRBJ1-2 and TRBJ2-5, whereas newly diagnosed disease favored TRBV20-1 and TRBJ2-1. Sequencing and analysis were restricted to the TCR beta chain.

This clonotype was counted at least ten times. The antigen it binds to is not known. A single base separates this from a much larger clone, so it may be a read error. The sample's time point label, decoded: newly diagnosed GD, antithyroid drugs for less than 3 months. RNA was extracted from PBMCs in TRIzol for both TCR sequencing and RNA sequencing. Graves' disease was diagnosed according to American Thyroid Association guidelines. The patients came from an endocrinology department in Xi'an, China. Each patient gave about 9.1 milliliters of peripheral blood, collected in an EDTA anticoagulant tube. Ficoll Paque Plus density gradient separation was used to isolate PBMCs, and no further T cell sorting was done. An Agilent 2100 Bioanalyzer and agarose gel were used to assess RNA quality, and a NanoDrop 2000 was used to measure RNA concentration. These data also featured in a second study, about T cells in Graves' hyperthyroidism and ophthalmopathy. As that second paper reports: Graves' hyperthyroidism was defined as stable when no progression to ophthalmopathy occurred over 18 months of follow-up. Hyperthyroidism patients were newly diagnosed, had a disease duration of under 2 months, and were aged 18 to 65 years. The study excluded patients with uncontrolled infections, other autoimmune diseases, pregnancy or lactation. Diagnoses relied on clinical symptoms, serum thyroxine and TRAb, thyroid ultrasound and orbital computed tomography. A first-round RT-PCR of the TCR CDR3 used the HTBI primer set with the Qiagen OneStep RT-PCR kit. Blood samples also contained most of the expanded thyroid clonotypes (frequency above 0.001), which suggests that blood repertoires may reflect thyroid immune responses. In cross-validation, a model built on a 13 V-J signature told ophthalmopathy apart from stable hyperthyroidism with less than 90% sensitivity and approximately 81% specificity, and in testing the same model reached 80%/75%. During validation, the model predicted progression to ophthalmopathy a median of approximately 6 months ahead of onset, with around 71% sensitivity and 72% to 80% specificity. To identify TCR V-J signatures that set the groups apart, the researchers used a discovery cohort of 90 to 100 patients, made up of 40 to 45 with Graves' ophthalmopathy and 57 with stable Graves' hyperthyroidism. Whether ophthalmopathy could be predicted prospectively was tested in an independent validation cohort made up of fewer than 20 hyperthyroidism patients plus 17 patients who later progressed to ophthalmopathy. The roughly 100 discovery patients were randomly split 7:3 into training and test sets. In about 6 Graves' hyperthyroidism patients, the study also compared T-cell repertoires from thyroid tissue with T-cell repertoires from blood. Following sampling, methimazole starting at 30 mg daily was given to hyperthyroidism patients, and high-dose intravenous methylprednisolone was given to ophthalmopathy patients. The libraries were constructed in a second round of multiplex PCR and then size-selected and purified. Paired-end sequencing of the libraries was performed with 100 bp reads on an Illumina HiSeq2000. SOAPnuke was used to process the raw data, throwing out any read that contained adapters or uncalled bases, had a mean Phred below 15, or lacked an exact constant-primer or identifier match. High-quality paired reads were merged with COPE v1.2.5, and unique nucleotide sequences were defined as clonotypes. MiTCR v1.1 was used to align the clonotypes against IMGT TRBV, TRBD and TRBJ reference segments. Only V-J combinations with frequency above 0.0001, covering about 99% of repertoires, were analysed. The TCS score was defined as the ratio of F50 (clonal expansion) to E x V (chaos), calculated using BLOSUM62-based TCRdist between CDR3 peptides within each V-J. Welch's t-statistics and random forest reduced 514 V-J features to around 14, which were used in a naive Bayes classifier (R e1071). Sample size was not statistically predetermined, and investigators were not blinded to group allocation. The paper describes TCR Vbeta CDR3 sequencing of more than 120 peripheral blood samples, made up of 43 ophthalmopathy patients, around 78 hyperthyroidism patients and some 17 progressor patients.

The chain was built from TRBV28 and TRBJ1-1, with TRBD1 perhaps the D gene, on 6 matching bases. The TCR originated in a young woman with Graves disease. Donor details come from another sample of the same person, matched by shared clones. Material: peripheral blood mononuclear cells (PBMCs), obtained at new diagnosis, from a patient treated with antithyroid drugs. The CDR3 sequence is CASTRPWGQGNTEAFF. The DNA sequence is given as TGTGCCAGCACCAGACCATGGGGGCAGGGGAACACTGAAGCTTTCTTT.